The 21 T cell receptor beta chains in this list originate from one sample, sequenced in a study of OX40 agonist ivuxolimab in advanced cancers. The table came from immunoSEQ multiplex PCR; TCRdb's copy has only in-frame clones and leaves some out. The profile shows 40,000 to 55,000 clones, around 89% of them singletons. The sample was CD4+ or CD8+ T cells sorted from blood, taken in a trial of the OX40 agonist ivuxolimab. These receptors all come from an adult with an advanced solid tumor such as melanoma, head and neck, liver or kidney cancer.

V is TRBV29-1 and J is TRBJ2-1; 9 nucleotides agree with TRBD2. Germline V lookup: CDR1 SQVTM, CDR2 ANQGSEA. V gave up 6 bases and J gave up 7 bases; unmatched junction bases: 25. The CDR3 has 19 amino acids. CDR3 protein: CSVVGHKRPIAGVENEQFF. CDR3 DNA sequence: TGCAGCGTCGTGGGACATAAAAGACCTATAGCGGGAGTAGAGAATGAGCAGTTCTTC.

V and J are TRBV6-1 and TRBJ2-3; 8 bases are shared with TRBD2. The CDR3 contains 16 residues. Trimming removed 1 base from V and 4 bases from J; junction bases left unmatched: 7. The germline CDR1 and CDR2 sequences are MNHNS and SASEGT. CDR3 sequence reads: CASSEGYGGAPDTQYF. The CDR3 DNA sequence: TGTGCCAGCAGTGAAGGATACGGGGGGGCCCCAGATACGCAGTATTTT.

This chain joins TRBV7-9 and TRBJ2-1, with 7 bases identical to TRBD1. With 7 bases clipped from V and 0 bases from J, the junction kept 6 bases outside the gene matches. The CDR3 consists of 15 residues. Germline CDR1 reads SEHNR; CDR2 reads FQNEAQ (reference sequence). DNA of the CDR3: TGTGCCAGCACTCAACAGGGGACCTCCTACAATGAGCAGTTCTTC. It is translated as CASTQQGTSYNEQFF.

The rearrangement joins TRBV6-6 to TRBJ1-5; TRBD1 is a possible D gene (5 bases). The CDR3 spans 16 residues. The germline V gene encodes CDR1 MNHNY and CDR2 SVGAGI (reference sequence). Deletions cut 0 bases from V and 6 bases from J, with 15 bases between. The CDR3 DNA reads TGTGCCAGCAGTTACTCGATTGACGCGGGGCCTCAGCCCCAGCATTTT. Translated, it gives CASSYSIDAGPQPQHF.

DNA for the CDR3: TGTGCCAGTAGTTCTGGTCTAGCGGGAGACTCCTACAATGAGCAGTTCTTC. Its translation: CASSSGLAGDSYNEQFF. The genes are TRBV19 and TRBJ2-1, with 10 bases that match TRBD2. Trimming cost V 5 bases and J 0 bases; bases outside gene matches: 7. Germline V gives CDR1 LNHDA, CDR2 SQIVND (reference sequence). The CDR3 consists of 17 residues. The variable domain in full, completed from reference TRBV19 and TRBJ2-1, reads DGGITQSPKYLFRKEGQNVTLSCEQNLNHDAMYWYRQDPGQGLRLIYYSQIVNDFQKGDIAEGYSVSREKKESFPLTVTSAQKNPTAFYLCASSSGLAGDSYNEQFFGPGTRLTVL.

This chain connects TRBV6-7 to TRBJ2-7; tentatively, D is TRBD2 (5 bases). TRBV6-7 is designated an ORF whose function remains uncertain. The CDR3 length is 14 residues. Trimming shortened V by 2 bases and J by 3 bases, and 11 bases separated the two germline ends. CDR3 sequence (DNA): TGTGCCAGCAGTTACGCGGGCGAAGTCTACGAGCAGTACTTC. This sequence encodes CASSYAGEVYEQYF.

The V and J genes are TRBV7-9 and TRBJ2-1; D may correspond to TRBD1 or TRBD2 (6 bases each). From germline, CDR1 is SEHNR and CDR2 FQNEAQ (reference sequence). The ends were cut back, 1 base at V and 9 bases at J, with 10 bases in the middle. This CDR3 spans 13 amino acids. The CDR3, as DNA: TGTGCCAGCAGCTTAGGGGGGGCCGGTGAGCAGTTCTTC. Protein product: CASSLGGAGEQFF.

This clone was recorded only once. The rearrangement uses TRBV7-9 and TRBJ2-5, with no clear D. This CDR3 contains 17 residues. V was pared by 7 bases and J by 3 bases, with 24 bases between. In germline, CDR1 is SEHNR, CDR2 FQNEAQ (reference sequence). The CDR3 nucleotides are TGTGCCAGCATAGGGTTTAAGACAACGAAGGCAAAAGAGACCCAGTACTTC. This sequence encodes CASIGFKTTKAKETQYF.

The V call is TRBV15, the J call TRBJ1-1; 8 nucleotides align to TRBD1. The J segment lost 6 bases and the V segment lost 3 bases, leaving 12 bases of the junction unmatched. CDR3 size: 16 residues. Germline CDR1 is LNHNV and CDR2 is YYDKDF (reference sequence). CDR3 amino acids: CATSRDRVRLWAEAFF. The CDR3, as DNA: TGTGCCACCAGCAGGGACAGGGTAAGGCTCTGGGCTGAAGCTTTCTTT. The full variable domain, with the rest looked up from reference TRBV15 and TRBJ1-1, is DAMVIQNPRYQVTQFGKPVTLSCSQTLNHNVMYWYQQKSSQAPKLLFHYYDKDFNNEADTPDNFQSRRPNTSFCFLDIRSPGLGDTAMYLCATSRDRVRLWAEAFFGQGTRLTVV.

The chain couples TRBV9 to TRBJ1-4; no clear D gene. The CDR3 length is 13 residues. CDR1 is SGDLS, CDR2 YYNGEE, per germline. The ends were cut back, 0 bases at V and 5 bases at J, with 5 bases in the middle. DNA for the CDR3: TGTGCCAGCAGCGTAGCGGGGAATGAAAAACTGTTTTTT. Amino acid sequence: CASSVAGNEKLFF.

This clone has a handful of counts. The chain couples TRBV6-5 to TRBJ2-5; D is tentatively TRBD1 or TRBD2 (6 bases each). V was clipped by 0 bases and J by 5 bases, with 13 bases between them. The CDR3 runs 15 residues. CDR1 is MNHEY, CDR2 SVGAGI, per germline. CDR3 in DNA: TGTGCCAGCAGTTACTCGATCGGGGGCGCGGAGACCCAGTACTTC. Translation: CASSYSIGGAETQYF.

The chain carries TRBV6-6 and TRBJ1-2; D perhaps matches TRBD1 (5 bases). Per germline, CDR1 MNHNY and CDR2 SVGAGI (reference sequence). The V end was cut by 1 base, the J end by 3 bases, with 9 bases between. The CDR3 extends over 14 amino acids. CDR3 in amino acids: CASSYYRSYYGYTF. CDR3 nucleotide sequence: TGTGCCAGCAGTTACTACAGGTCCTACTATGGCTACACCTTC.

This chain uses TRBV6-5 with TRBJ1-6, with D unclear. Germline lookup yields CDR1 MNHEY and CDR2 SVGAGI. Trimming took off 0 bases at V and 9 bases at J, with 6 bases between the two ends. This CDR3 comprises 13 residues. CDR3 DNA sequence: TGTGCCAGCAGTTACTCGATCACTTCACCCCTCCACTTT. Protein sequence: CASSYSITSPLHF.

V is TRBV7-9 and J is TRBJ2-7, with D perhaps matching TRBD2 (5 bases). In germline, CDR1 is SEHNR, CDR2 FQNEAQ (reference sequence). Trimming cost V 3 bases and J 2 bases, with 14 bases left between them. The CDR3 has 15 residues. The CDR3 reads CASSFKLGWAYEQYF. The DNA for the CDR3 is TGTGCCAGCAGCTTCAAACTAGGGTGGGCCTACGAGCAGTACTTC.

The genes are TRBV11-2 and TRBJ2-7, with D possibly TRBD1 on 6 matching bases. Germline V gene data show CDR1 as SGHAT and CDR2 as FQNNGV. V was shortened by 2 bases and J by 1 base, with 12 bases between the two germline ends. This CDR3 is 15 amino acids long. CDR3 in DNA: TGTGCCAGCAGCTTAAATCAGGGGCGATCCTACGAGCAGTACTTC. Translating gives CASSLNQGRSYEQYF.

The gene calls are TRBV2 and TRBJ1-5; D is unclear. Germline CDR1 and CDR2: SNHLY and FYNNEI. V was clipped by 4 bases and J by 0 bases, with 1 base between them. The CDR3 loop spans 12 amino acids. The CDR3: CASSVSNQPQHF. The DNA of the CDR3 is TGTGCCAGCAGTGTTAGCAATCAGCCCCAGCATTTT.

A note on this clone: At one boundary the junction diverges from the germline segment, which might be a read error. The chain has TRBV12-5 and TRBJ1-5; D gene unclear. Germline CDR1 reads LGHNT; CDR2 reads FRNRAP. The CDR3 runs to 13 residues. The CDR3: CASGLGFHQPQHF. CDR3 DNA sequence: TGTGCTAGTGGGTTGGGGTTTCATCAGCCCCAGCATTTT.

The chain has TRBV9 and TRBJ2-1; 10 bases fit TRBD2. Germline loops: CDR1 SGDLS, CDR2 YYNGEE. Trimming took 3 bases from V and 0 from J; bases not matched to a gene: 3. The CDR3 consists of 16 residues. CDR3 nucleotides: TGTGCCAGCAGCGCCCCTAGCGGGAGCTCCTACAATGAGCAGTTCTTC. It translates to CASSAPSGSSYNEQFF. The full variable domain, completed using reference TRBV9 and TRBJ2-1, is DSGVTQTPKHLITATGQRVTLRCSPRSGDLSVYWYQQSLDQGLQFLIQYYNGEERAKGNILERFSAQQFPDLHSELNLSSLELGDSALYFCASSAPSGSSYNEQFFGPGTRLTVL.

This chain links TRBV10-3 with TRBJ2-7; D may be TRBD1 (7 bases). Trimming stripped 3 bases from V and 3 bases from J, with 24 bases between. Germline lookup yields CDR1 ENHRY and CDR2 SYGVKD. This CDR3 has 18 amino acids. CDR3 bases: TGTGCCATCAGTGACTCCGGACAGGTAGTGGCGGGGATCTACGAGCAGTACTTC. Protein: CAISDSGQVVAGIYEQYF.

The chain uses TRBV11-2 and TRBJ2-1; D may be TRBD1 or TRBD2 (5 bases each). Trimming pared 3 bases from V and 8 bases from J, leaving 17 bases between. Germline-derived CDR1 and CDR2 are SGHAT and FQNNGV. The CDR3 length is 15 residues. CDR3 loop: CASSLSGSRGDEQFF. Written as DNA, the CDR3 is TGTGCCAGCAGCTTGTCGGGTAGCCGGGGCGATGAGCAGTTCTTC. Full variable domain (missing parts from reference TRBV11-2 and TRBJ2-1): EAGVAQSPRYKIIEKRQSVAFWCNPISGHATLYWYQQILGQGPKLLIQFQNNGVVDDSQLPKDRFSAERLKGVDSTLKIQPAKLEDSAVYLCASSLSGSRGDEQFFGPGTRLTVL.

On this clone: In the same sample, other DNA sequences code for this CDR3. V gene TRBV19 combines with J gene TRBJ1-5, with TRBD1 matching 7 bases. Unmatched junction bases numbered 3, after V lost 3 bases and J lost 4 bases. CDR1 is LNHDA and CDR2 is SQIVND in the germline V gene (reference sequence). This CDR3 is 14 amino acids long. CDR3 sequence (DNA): TGTGCCAGTAGTATCCGGGACAGTAATCAGCCCCAGCATTTT. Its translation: CASSIRDSNQPQHF.